These 10 T cell receptor beta chains were sequenced from one sample in a study of T cells in Graves' hyperthyroidism and ophthalmopathy. RNA transcripts yielded amplified TCR beta CDR3 regions. HTBI primers drove first-round RT-PCR of the TCR CDR3. MiXCR, run by TCRdb on the multiplex PCR reads, gives a single entry per CDR3 protein. The data contain hundreds of thousands of distinct CDR3 sequences, approximately 26% of them singletons. The sample was blood. Receptor source: a man aged 40-49 years with Graves' hyperthyroidism that later progressed to Graves' ophthalmopathy.

In its sample, this clonotype was seen many times. The chain links TRBV2 to TRBJ1-1, with D possibly TRBD1 on 6 matching bases. The CDR3 is made up of 14 amino acids. CDR1 SNHLY and CDR2 FYNNEI come from the germline V gene. V dropped 7 bases and J dropped 5 bases, with 17 bases sitting between them. The CDR3 sequence: CASIFVSGATEAFF. The CDR3 bases are TGTGCCAGCATTTTCGTCTCAGGGGCAACTGAAGCTTTCTTT.

The chain carries TRBV7-3 and TRBJ1-1; D is unclear. Trimming removed 9 bases from V and 6 bases from J, with 17 bases in between. Germline loops: CDR1 SGHTA, CDR2 FQGTGA. This CDR3 spans 13 amino acids. CDR3 protein: CASKVYLSAEAFF. CDR3 DNA: TGTGCCAGTAAGGTGTATCTTTCCGCTGAAGCTTTCTTT.

This clonotype was seen ten or more times. V is TRBV20-1 and J is TRBJ2-7; 12 nucleotides agree with TRBD2. Germline CDR1 DFQATT, CDR2 SNEGSKA (reference sequence). V shed 4 bases and J 0 bases; nucleotides not matched to a gene: 10. The CDR3 contains 17 residues. The CDR3 loop reads CSANSPGLAGSSYEQYF. CDR3 nucleotide sequence: TGCAGTGCTAACTCCCCGGGACTAGCGGGTAGCTCCTACGAGCAGTACTTC.

The chain carries TRBV27 and TRBJ2-7; perhaps TRBD2 as D (6 bases). Germline CDR1 reads MNHEY; CDR2 reads SMNVEV (reference sequence). V was cut by 1 base and J by 4 bases, with 14 bases left in between. The CDR3 totals 15 residues. CDR3 region: CASSLWLARPYEQYF. The CDR3, as DNA: TGTGCCAGCAGTTTATGGCTAGCGCGCCCTTACGAGCAGTACTTC.

The chain uses TRBV12-3 or TRBV12-4 and TRBJ1-6, with no clear D. The CDR3 totals 15 residues. Trimming cost V 5 bases and J 0 bases, with 8 bases left between them. This CDR3 is CASSPGSSYNSPLHF. The CDR3 DNA reads as TGTGCCAGCAGTCCCGGGAGCTCCTATAATTCACCCCTCCACTTT.

This clonotype appeared many times. CDR3 in DNA: TGTGCCAGCAGTTACTCGGGGTCGAGGGAGACCCAGTACTTC. This gives the protein CASSYSGSRETQYF. The chain recombines TRBV6-2 or TRBV6-3 with TRBJ2-5; D is undetermined. Germline V gives CDR1 MNHEY, CDR2 SVGEGT. CDR3 length: 14 residues. V lost 0 bases to trimming and J lost 5 bases, with 10 bases between them.

This clonotype was counted many times. V and J are TRBV4-1 and TRBJ1-1; possible D gene TRBD1, 5 bases. V was clipped by 5 bases and J by 1 base, with 14 bases between them. This CDR3 comprises 15 residues. CDR1 is MGHRA, CDR2 YSYEKL, per germline. CDR3 amino acids: CASSGSGLGNTEAFF. CDR3 DNA: TGCGCCAGCAGCGGATCAGGGCTCGGGAACACTGAAGCTTTCTTT.

This clonotype was observed many times. The rearrangement links TRBV28 to TRBJ2-4; 11 bases are a match to TRBD1. This CDR3 has 16 residues. The trim removed 6 bases at V and 0 bases at J, leaving 4 bases unmatched. In germline, CDR1 is MDHEN, CDR2 SYDVKM. The CDR3 spells CASSEGQGVAKNIQYF. The DNA for the CDR3 is TGTGCCAGCAGCGAGGGACAGGGGGTAGCCAAAAACATTCAGTACTTC.

The V gene is TRBV24-1, the J gene TRBJ1-2; 9 bases match TRBD1. This CDR3 contains 14 residues. V lost 4 bases to trimming and J lost 4 bases; unmatched junction nucleotides: 3. CDR1 and CDR2 from the germline V gene are KGHDR and SFDVKD. The CDR3: CATSDTGQGYGYTF. In DNA form, the CDR3 reads TGTGCCACCAGTGACACGGGACAGGGCTATGGCTACACCTTC.

The chain recombines TRBV6-1 with TRBJ2-7; maybe TRBD2 (6 bases). V lost 5 bases and J lost 6, with 17 bases in between. This CDR3 has 14 amino acids. Germline V gene sequence: CDR1 MNHNS, CDR2 SASEGT. This chain's CDR3 is CASSPTLLAPEQYF. The CDR3 DNA follows: TGTGCCAGCAGTCCTACCCTACTAGCCCCCGAGCAGTACTTC.